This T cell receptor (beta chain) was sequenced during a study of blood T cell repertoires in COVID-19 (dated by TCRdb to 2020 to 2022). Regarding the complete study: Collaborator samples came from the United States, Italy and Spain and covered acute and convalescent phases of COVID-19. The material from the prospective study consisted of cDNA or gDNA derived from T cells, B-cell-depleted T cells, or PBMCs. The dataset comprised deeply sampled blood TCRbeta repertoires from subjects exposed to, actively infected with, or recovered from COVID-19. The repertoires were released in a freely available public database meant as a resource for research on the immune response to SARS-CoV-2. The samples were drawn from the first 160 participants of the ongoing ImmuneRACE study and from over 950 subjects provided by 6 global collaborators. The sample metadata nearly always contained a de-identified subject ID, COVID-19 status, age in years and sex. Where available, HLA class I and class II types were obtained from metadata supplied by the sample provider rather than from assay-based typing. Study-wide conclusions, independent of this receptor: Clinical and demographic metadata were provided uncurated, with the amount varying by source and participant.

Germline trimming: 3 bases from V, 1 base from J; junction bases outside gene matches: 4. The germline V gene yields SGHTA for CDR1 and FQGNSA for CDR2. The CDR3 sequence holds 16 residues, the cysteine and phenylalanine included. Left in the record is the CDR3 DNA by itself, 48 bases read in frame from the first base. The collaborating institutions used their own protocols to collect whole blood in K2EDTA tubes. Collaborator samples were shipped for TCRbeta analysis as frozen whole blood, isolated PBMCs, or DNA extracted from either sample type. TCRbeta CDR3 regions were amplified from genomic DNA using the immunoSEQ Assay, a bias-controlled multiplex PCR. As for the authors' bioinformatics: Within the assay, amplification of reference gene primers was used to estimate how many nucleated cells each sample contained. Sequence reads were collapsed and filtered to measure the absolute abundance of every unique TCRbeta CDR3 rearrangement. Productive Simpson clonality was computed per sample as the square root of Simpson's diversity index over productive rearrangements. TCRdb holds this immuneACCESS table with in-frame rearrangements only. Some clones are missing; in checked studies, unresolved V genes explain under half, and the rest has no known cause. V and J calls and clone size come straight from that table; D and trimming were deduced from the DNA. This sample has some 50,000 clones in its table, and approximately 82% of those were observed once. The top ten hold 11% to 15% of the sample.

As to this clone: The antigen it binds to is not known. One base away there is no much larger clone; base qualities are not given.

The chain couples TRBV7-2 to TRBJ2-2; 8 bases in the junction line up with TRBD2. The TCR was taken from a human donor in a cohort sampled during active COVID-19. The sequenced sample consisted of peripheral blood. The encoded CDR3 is CASSFMAGGNTGELFF. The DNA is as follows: TGTGCCAGCAGCTTTATGGCGGGGGGGAACACCGGGGAGCTGTTTTTT.